These T cell receptor beta chains were read from a single sample in a study of post-analysis software for immune sequencing data. TCRdb independently ran MiXCR on the PCR reads; one entry per CDR3 protein. The data hold 740,000 or so distinct CDR3 sequences, with roughly 50% observed a single time. The specimen was blood. The receptors derive from a girl under 18 with multiple sclerosis. CDR3s include the opening cysteine and the closing phenylalanine or tryptophan. D genes are given only for firm matches. Part of the rows lack a size; the others show once, few, many or a class for expanded clones.

TRBJ2-5,TRBV29-1,TRBD2,NA,CSAPGLLAGVQETLYF,TGCAGCGCCCCGGGGCTACTAGCGGGGGTTCAAGAGACCCTGTACTTC
TRBJ1-4,TRBV12-5,TRBD1,NA,CASGFQGATNEKLFF,TGTGCTAGTGGTTTTCAGGGGGCAACTAATGAAAAACTGTTTTTT
TRBJ2-7,TRBV20-1,TRBD2,NA,CSAGDPGLAEGTTYEQYF,TGCAGTGCAGGCGACCCTGGACTAGCGGAGGGAACGACCTACGAGCAGTACTTC
TRBJ1-2,TRBV5-1,TRBD1,NA,CASSLEGPGGYGYTF,TGCGCCAGCAGCTTGGAGGGACCAGGGGGCTATGGCTACACCTTC
TRBJ2-3,TRBV10-3,TRBD1,NA,CAISESRTGSTDTQYF,TGTGCCATCAGTGAGTCAAGGACAGGCAGCACAGATACGCAGTATTTT
TRBJ1-2,TRBV6-5,TRBD1,NA,CASSYRGQGEGYTF,TGTGCCAGCAGTTACAGAGGACAGGGAGAGGGCTACACCTTC
TRBJ2-7,TRBV15,NA,NA,CATSRSGSRAAYEQYF,TGTGCCACCAGCAGATCGGGGAGCAGGGCAGCCTACGAGCAGTACTTC
TRBJ2-7,TRBV12-3/TRBV12-4,NA,NA,CASTAGTGSSYEQYF,TGTGCCAGCACCGCGGGAACAGGGAGCTCCTACGAGCAGTACTTC
TRBJ2-5,TRBV7-9,NA,NA,CASSLGQAAWTQYF,TGTGCCAGCAGCTTAGGACAGGCCGCATGGACCCAGTACTTC
TRBJ2-3,TRBV15,TRBD2,NA,CATSTPWTSPGGDTQYF,TGTGCCACCAGCACCCCTTGGACCTCTCCCGGGGGGGATACGCAGTATTTT
TRBJ1-6,TRBV29-1,TRBD1,NA,CSAREGAGNSPLHF,TGCAGCGCCCGTGAGGGGGCTGGTAATTCACCCCTCCACTTT
TRBJ2-7,TRBV6-6,TRBD1,NA,CASSRQGQSYEQYF,TGTGCCAGCAGTCGCCAGGGACAGTCCTACGAGCAGTACTTC
TRBJ2-1,TRBV20-1,TRBD2,NA,CSAELAGVSHEQFF,TGCAGTGCAGAACTAGCGGGAGTGAGTCACGAGCAGTTCTTC
TRBJ2-1,TRBV5-1,NA,once,CASSLEGRTSPEQFF,TGCGCCAGCAGCTTGGAGGGCAGGACCTCACCCGAGCAGTTCTTC
TRBJ2-3,TRBV20-1,NA,NA,CSACHRDRADTQYF,TGCAGTGCTTGCCACAGGGATAGGGCAGATACGCAGTATTTT
TRBJ1-1,TRBV5-1,TRBD1,NA,CASSRGTGNLGAFF,TGCGCCAGCAGCCGGGGGACAGGGAACTTGGGGGCTTTCTTT
TRBJ2-2,TRBV5-6,NA,NA,CASSFGGELFF,TGTGCCAGCAGCTTTGGCGGGGAGCTGTTTTTT
TRBJ2-7,TRBV3-1,TRBD2,NA,CASSQERLAGGYEQYF,TGTGCCAGCAGCCAAGAGAGACTAGCGGGAGGTTACGAGCAGTACTTC
TRBJ1-2,TRBV20-1,TRBD1,NA,CSASHRGDYGYTF,TGCAGTGCTAGCCACAGGGGGGACTATGGCTACACCTTC
TRBJ2-6,TRBV7-3,NA,NA,CASSLTPPSGANVLTF,TGTGCCAGCAGCTTAACCCCTCCATCTGGGGCCAACGTCCTGACTTTC
TRBJ2-7,TRBV20-1,TRBD2,NA,CSAQIGLAGGPEQYF,TGCAGTGCCCAGATAGGACTAGCGGGGGGCCCCGAGCAGTACTTC
TRBJ2-7,TRBV3-1,NA,NA,CASSQYAGETYEQYF,TGTGCCAGCAGCCAATATGCAGGGGAAACCTACGAGCAGTACTTC
TRBJ2-4,TRBV6-1,NA,few,CASRPEAREAKNIQYF,TGTGCCAGCAGACCCGAGGCGAGGGAAGCCAAAAACATTCAGTACTTC
TRBJ2-1,TRBV7-7,NA,NA,CASSPSVGGYNEQFF,TGTGCCAGCAGCCCTAGCGTAGGGGGTTACAATGAGCAGTTCTTC
TRBJ2-7,TRBV7-2,TRBD2,few,CASSSPGLVYEQYF,TGTGCCAGCAGCTCACCGGGACTAGTCTACGAGCAGTACTTC
TRBJ1-2,TRBV6-1,TRBD1,NA,CASRARAVAGQGSYGYTF,TGTGCCAGCAGGGCTCGGGCGGTGGCGGGACAGGGTAGCTATGGCTACACCTTC
TRBJ1-1,TRBV9,NA,few,CASSVATGVTEAFF,TGTGCCAGCAGCGTAGCTACGGGGGTGACTGAAGCTTTCTTT
TRBJ2-5,TRBV10-3,TRBD2,NA,CAITETSGFGREQYF,TGTGCCATCACCGAGACTAGCGGTTTTGGTCGTGAGCAGTACTTC
TRBJ2-7,TRBV20-1,NA,NA,CSARYSTYEQYF,TGCAGTGCTAGGTACAGTACCTACGAGCAGTACTTC
TRBJ2-7,TRBV27,NA,few,CASADSSYYEQYF,TGTGCCAGCGCTGACTCATCTTACTACGAGCAGTACTTC
TRBJ2-7,TRBV20-1,TRBD1,NA,CSARTGTGDIGEQYF,TGCAGTGCTCGCACCGGGACAGGGGACATAGGTGAGCAGTACTTC
TRBJ2-1,TRBV5-1,TRBD2,NA,CASSTGLAGIDEQFF,TGCGCCAGCAGTACGGGACTAGCGGGAATTGATGAGCAGTTCTTC
TRBJ1-1,TRBV6-1,TRBD1,NA,CTSRTHRGQGKGIANTEAFF,TGTACCAGCAGGACCCACCGGGGACAGGGGAAAGGCATCGCTAACACTGAAGCTTTCTTT
TRBJ2-1,TRBV6-4,TRBD1,NA,CASSDRANYNEQFF,TGTGCCAGCAGCGACAGGGCAAACTACAATGAGCAGTTCTTC